These 24 T cell receptor beta chains share one sample of origin, sequenced in a study of cytomegalovirus exposure and HLA in healthy donors. Use of 60 Vbeta and 13 Jbeta primers characterized the PCR. Method: immunoSEQ multiplex PCR; TCRdb's copy keeps in-frame clones and lacks some. The data show roughly 160,000 clones, with approximately 80% seen just once and roughly 1.2% held by the top ten. Material: PBMCs. The source is a woman between 45 and 60 years old in good health and CMV-seronegative.

As for this clone: The junction differs from germline at one of its ends, possibly a read error. The chain carries TRBV10-3 and TRBJ2-7; TRBD2 agrees at 13 bases. This CDR3 is built from 13 residues. Germline CDR1 and CDR2: ENHRY and SYGVKD. Here the CDR3 DNA reads TGTGCCGTCAGGGGGACTAGCGGGGACCCCGGGTACTTC. It specifies CAVRGTSGDPGYF.

The chain couples TRBV4-2 to TRBJ1-2; 7 positions match TRBD1. V shed 0 bases and J 3 bases; nucleotides not matched to a gene: 4. This CDR3 comprises 15 residues. Germline-derived CDR1 and CDR2 are LGHNA and YNFKEQ. CDR3 sequence: CASSQEEGTDYGYTF. The CDR3 DNA follows: TGTGCCAGCAGCCAAGAAGAGGGGACAGACTATGGCTACACCTTC.

The chain combines TRBV25-1 with TRBJ2-2; D uncertain. The CDR3 has 13 residues. Trimming stripped 3 bases from V and 0 bases from J, with 2 bases between. Germline CDR1 and CDR2: MGHDK and SYGVNS. The CDR3: CASSDTNTGELFF. CDR3 sequence (DNA): TGTGCCAGCAGTGACACGAACACCGGGGAGCTGTTTTTT.

This chain joins TRBV10-3 and TRBJ1-1; 9 bases match TRBD1. Germline V lookup: CDR1 ENHRY, CDR2 SYGVKD. The CDR3 runs 15 residues. After removal of 7 bases from V and 1 base from J, the junction contained 7 bases not matched to a gene. CDR3 DNA: TGTGCCATCACCTCTGGACAGGGGACGAACACTGAAGCTTTCTTT. It yields the protein CAITSGQGTNTEAFF.

DNA of the CDR3: TGCGCCAGCAGCCAAACCACCGGGACAGGGGGTAACTATGGCTACACCTTC. This translates into CASSQTTGTGGNYGYTF. The chain combines TRBV4-3 with TRBJ1-2; 11 positions agree with TRBD1. This CDR3 is built from 17 residues. The V gene's germline CDR1 is LGHNA and CDR2 YSLEER. J gave up 1 base and V 2 bases, and 6 bases lay outside the gene matches.

The V and J genes are TRBV19 and TRBJ1-2; no clear D gene. The V gene's germline CDR1 is LNHDA and CDR2 SQIVND (reference sequence). V shed 5 bases and J shed 8 bases, with 21 bases lying between them. The CDR3 totals 15 residues. The CDR3 coding sequence is TGTGCCAGTAGTCAATGGGAGGTCGGGGAAGAAGGCTACACCTTC. This translates into CASSQWEVGEEGYTF.

V gene TRBV5-1 combines with J gene TRBJ2-1; tentative D call: TRBD2 (6 bases). V lost 0 bases to trimming and J lost 6 bases, with 10 bases between them. The germline CDR1 and CDR2 sequences are SGHRS and YFSETQ. The CDR3 length is 14 residues. DNA for the CDR3: TGCGCCAGCAGCTTGGCGGGACTGGCCAATGAGCAGTTCTTC. Translated, it gives CASSLAGLANEQFF.

The chain couples TRBV28 to TRBJ1-2; 8 nucleotides line up with TRBD1. Germline assignment: CDR1 MDHEN and CDR2 SYDVKM. Trimming took 2 bases from V and 9 from J; bases not matched to a gene: 8. The CDR3 has 14 amino acids. The CDR3 spells CASSLTDRVGSYTF. CDR3 DNA: TGTGCCAGCAGTTTAACGGACAGGGTAGGGAGCTACACCTTC.

The chain combines TRBV12-5 with TRBJ2-2, with 7 positions matching TRBD2. With 4 bases clipped from V and 4 bases from J, the junction kept 6 bases outside the gene matches. The CDR3 consists of 15 residues. The germline CDR1 and CDR2 sequences are LGHNT and FRNRAP. The CDR3 sequence is CASGSPWEGTGELFF. The CDR3 nucleotides read TGTGCTAGTGGTTCCCCCTGGGAGGGCACCGGGGAGCTGTTTTTT.

V gene TRBV7-2 combines with J gene TRBJ2-5; tentative D call: TRBD1 (5 bases). The J call is in doubt because the DNA end fits TRBJ2-7 better. Germline V gene data show CDR1 as SGHTA and CDR2 as FQGNSA. The CDR3 length is 14 residues. The DNA of the CDR3 is TGTGCCAGCAGCACCGGACACGGGCCTTACGAGCAGTACTTC. This gives the protein CASSTGHGPYEQYF.

The genes are TRBV4-2 and TRBJ1-5; D gene uncertain. V shed 2 bases and J shed 0 bases, with 11 bases lying between them. The CDR3 consists of 16 residues. Germline V gene sequence: CDR1 LGHNA, CDR2 YNFKEQ. The DNA of the CDR3 is TGTGCCAGCAGCCAATCACAGTTCCTTAGCAATCAGCCCCAGCATTTT. It is translated as CASSQSQFLSNQPQHF.

V and J are TRBV4-1 and TRBJ2-2; a weak D match, TRBD1 (6 bases). CDR1 MGHRA and CDR2 YSYEKL come from the germline V gene. V gave up 0 bases and J gave up 2 bases, with 10 bases separating them. This CDR3 region has 16 residues. The CDR3 region has the DNA TGCGCCAGCAGCCAAGATTGGGGACATAACACCGGGGAGCTGTTTTTT. Protein sequence: CASSQDWGHNTGELFF.

The chain carries TRBV5-8 and TRBJ1-1; a possible D gene is TRBD1 (5 bases). Trimming removed 2 bases at V and 5 bases at J, with 13 bases between. The CDR3 has 14 amino acids. Per germline, CDR1 SGHTS and CDR2 YDEGEE. The CDR3 region is CASSFGGVETEAFF. Here the CDR3 DNA reads TGTGCCAGCAGCTTCGGGGGGGTAGAGACTGAAGCTTTCTTT.

The J gene is TRBJ2-2, the V gene TRBV6-5; TRBD2 might be the D (5 bases). Per germline, CDR1 MNHEY and CDR2 SVGAGI. Trimming removed 7 bases from V and 7 bases from J, with 13 bases in between. CDR3 size: 13 residues. DNA for the CDR3: TGTGCCAGCAACCGACTCCGGGACGGGGAGCTGTTTTTT. Its protein product is CASNRLRDGELFF.

The rearrangement uses TRBV4-3 and TRBJ2-1; unclear D gene. Germline V gene data show CDR1 as LGHNA and CDR2 as YSLEER. There are 12 residues in the CDR3. V lost 1 base to trimming and J lost 9 bases, with 7 bases between them. The CDR3 spells CASSQARSEQFF. CDR3 DNA sequence: TGCGCCAGCAGCCAAGCTAGGTCTGAGCAGTTCTTC.

The chain joins TRBV7-6 to TRBJ2-7; 7 nucleotides match TRBD1. The J segment lost 3 bases and the V segment lost 3 bases, leaving 2 bases of the junction unmatched. Germline V gene data show CDR1 as SGHVS and CDR2 as FNYEAQ. The CDR3 loop spans 13 amino acids. The CDR3 DNA is TGTGCCAGCAGCTTTCAGGGGGTCTACGAGCAGTACTTC. It yields the protein CASSFQGVYEQYF. Full variable domain (rest looked up from reference TRBV7-6 and TRBJ2-7): GAGVSQSPRYKVTKRGQDVALRCDPISGHVSLYWYRQALGQGPEFLTYFNYEAQQDKSGLPNDRFSAERPEGSISTLTIQRTEQRDSAMYRCASSFQGVYEQYFGPGTRLTVT.

The gene calls are TRBV4-3 and TRBJ2-2; D might be TRBD2 (6 bases). The CDR3 extends over 14 amino acids. Germline V CDR1 and CDR2: LGHNA, YSLEER. V dropped 1 base and J dropped 7 bases, with 10 bases sitting between them. CDR3 nucleotides: TGCGCCAGCAGCCAAGTTGGGGGGAACGGGGAGCTGTTTTTT. As protein: CASSQVGGNGELFF.

This chain connects TRBV28 to TRBJ1-3; D not resolved. This CDR3 region has 13 residues. CDR1 and CDR2 (germline): MDHEN, SYDVKM. Trimming took 5 bases from V and 0 from J, leaving 5 bases between them. This CDR3 reads CASSVSSGNTIYF. The CDR3 bases are TGTGCCAGCAGTGTCAGCTCTGGAAACACCATATATTTT.

The chain is built from TRBV11-2 and TRBJ2-5, with TRBD1 matching over 11 bases. Trimming at V came to 4 bases and at J to 5 bases, leaving 6 bases not matched to a gene. This CDR3 is built from 15 residues. Germline V gene data show CDR1 as SGHAT and CDR2 as FQNNGV. For the CDR3, the DNA is TGTGCCAGCAGCTCATGGACAGGGGGCATGGAGACCCAGTACTTC. It yields the protein CASSSWTGGMETQYF.

The chain uses TRBV13 and TRBJ1-1; 10 nucleotides agree with TRBD1. V was pared by 3 bases and J by 8 bases, with 6 bases of the junction left unmatched. The germline CDR1 and CDR2 sequences are PRHDT and FYEKMQ (reference sequence). This CDR3 spans 14 amino acids. The CDR3 spells CASSFTTGGKEAFF. CDR3 DNA sequence: TGTGCCAGCAGCTTTACGACAGGGGGCAAAGAAGCTTTCTTT.

The rearrangement uses TRBV6-5 and TRBJ1-1, with a weak D call TRBD1 (6 bases). Trimming stripped 1 base from V and 0 bases from J, with 9 bases between. Germline CDR1 reads MNHEY; CDR2 reads SVGAGI. The CDR3 loop spans 15 amino acids. CDR3 DNA sequence: TGTGCCAGCAGTTACTATGGGGGCTTGAACACTGAAGCTTTCTTT. It is translated as CASSYYGGLNTEAFF.

The chain links TRBV9 to TRBJ2-3; TRBD2 matches 11 bases. CDR3 size: 19 residues. CDR1 SGDLS and CDR2 YYNGEE come from the germline V gene. The V segment lost 4 bases and the J segment 6 bases; nucleotides outside the gene matches: 19. The DNA of the CDR3 is TGTGCCAGCAGCCCTCAAAGCCCCGCTAGCGGGGGGTTCCGGGATACGCAGTATTTT. Its translation: CASSPQSPASGGFRDTQYF.

This CDR3 reads CASFPRDRHYNEQFF. CDR3 bases: TGTGCCAGCTTTCCGCGTGACAGGCACTACAATGAGCAGTTCTTC. The chain has TRBV28 and TRBJ2-1, with D maybe TRBD1 (6 bases). V shed 8 bases and J shed 3 bases, with 17 bases lying between them. The CDR3 runs 15 residues. CDR1 is MDHEN and CDR2 is SYDVKM in the germline V gene. The entire variable domain, with the rest obtained from reference TRBV28 and TRBJ2-1, is as follows: DVKVTQSSRYLVKRTGEKVFLECVQDMDHENMFWYRQDPGLGLRLIYFSYDVKMKEKGDIPEGYSVSREKKERFSLILESASTNQTSMYLCASFPRDRHYNEQFFGPGTRLTVL.

This sequence joins TRBV6-1 and TRBJ2-7; D unresolved. Germline loops: CDR1 MNHNS, CDR2 SASEGT. With 2 bases removed from V and 4 bases from J, the gap between germline ends came to 12 bases. CDR3 length: 14 amino acids. As DNA, the CDR3 is TGTGCCAGCAGTGAACGAGGTATATCGTACGAGCAGTACTTC. Translated: CASSERGISYEQYF.